Below are 19 T cell receptor beta chains sequenced from a single sample in a study of T cell responses to AZD1222 COVID-19 vaccine. Measured with immunoSEQ multiplex PCR; TCRdb has only the in-frame clones, and not every one. The sample has roughly 130,000 clones, 91% seen once. The material sequenced was peripheral blood, taken on day 0 of AZD1222 vaccination. The receptors come from an adult in good health.

The genes are TRBV30 and TRBJ1-1; maybe TRBD1 (5 bases). This CDR3 has 13 amino acids. Deletions cut 1 base from V and 1 base from J, with 7 bases between. Germline CDR1 GTSNPN, CDR2 SVGIG (reference sequence). The chain's CDR3 is CAWSGQPNTEAFF. CDR3 in DNA: TGTGCCTGGAGTGGACAGCCGAACACTGAAGCTTTCTTT.

This sequence joins TRBV30 and TRBJ2-2; D is ambiguous. Germline lookup yields CDR1 GTSNPN and CDR2 SVGIG (reference sequence). V was shortened by 1 base and J by 5 bases, with 8 bases between the two germline ends. This CDR3 has 13 amino acids. DNA of the CDR3: TGTGCCTGGAGTGCGGGTTTGACCGGGGAGCTGTTTTTT. Its protein product is CAWSAGLTGELFF. Supplemented by reference TRBV30 and TRBJ2-2, the full variable domain reads SQTIHQWPATLVQPVGSPLSLECTVEGTSNPNLYWYRQAAGRGLQLLFYSVGIGQISSEVPQNLSASRPQDRQFILSSKKLLLSDSGFYLCAWSAGLTGELFFGEGSRLTVL.

The rearrangement uses TRBV7-8 and TRBJ1-1, with D hard to call. Germline CDR1 and CDR2: SGHVS and FQNEAQ. With 5 bases removed from V and 0 bases from J, the gap between germline ends came to 13 bases. The CDR3 is made up of 15 amino acids. The CDR3 protein is CASSPVPGVNTEAFF. For the CDR3, the DNA is TGTGCCAGCAGCCCCGTCCCCGGAGTGAACACTGAAGCTTTCTTT.

The chain carries TRBV2 and TRBJ1-5; 10 bases map to TRBD1. With 6 bases clipped from V and 6 bases from J, the junction kept 2 bases outside the gene matches. This CDR3 region has 13 residues. CDR1 is SNHLY, CDR2 FYNNEI, per germline. Here the CDR3 reads CASSGQGVQPQHF. As DNA, the CDR3 is TGTGCCAGCAGCGGACAGGGGGTTCAGCCCCAGCATTTT.

In its sample, this clone was seen once. V gene TRBV29-1 combines with J gene TRBJ2-1; no reliable D call. CDR1 and CDR2 from the germline V gene are SQVTM and ANQGSEA. The CDR3 is 14 amino acids. Trimming removed 0 bases from V and 10 bases from J, with 16 bases in between. CDR3 coding DNA: TGCAGCGTTGAAGATCGACAACCCTCACGGGAGCAGTTCTTC. Translation gives CSVEDRQPSREQFF.

The chain uses TRBV15 and TRBJ2-3; D gene ambiguous. V lost 4 bases and J lost 2, with 10 bases in between. Germline assignment: CDR1 LNHNV and CDR2 YYDKDF (reference sequence). The CDR3 extends over 14 amino acids. CDR3 bases: TGTGCCACCAGCAAGGACCGCCCCACAGATACGCAGTATTTT. Its translation is CATSKDRPTDTQYF.

This rearrangement joins TRBV7-9 to TRBJ1-5, with D possibly being TRBD1 (6 bases). In germline, CDR1 is SEHNR, CDR2 FQNEAQ (reference sequence). The V end was cut by 6 bases, the J end by 5 bases, with 20 bases between. CDR3 length equals 16 residues. The CDR3, as DNA: TGTGCCAGCAGTTACGTGACAGGCCCCGGGGATCAGCCCCAGCATTTT. This codes for CASSYVTGPGDQPQHF.

The count of this clone is one. Compared with germline, one end of the junction differs, possibly owing to a read error. This rearrangement joins TRBV14 to TRBJ1-4; TRBD1 matches 8 bases. Germline V gives CDR1 SGHDN, CDR2 FVKESK. This CDR3 is built from 14 residues. The CDR3: CASSKDRGNEKLFF. Here the CDR3 DNA reads TGTGCCAGCAGCAAAGACAGGGGAAATGAAAAACTGTTTTTT.

This chain joins TRBV30 and TRBJ1-6; the D gene is possibly TRBD1 (5 bases). The CDR3 loop spans 13 amino acids. With 5 bases removed from V and 7 bases from J, the gap between germline ends came to 12 bases. The V gene's germline CDR1 is GTSNPN and CDR2 SVGIG (reference sequence). The CDR3 region is CAWESQGNSPLHF. CDR3 nucleotide sequence: TGTGCCTGGGAGTCCCAGGGAAATTCACCCCTCCACTTT. Together with reference TRBV30 and TRBJ1-6, the CDR3 gives the full variable domain: SQTIHQWPATLVQPVGSPLSLECTVEGTSNPNLYWYRQAAGRGLQLLFYSVGIGQISSEVPQNLSASRPQDRQFILSSKKLLLSDSGFYLCAWESQGNSPLHFGNGTRLTVT.

The DNA for the CDR3 is TGCGCCAGCCGGACAGGGGGCAAAGAGACCCAGTACTTC. It is translated as CASRTGGKETQYF. The V call is TRBV10-2, the J call TRBJ2-5; 11 bases match TRBD1. After removal of 8 bases from V and 3 bases from J, the junction contained 2 bases not matched to a gene. The CDR3 consists of 13 residues. Looked up from germline, CDR1 is WSHSY and CDR2 is SAAADI.

The rearrangement links TRBV25-1 to TRBJ2-3; 12 positions agree with TRBD1. The CDR3 covers 16 residues. J lost 4 bases, V lost 4 bases, and 6 bases had no gene match. Germline CDR1 reads MGHDK; CDR2 reads SYGVNS. The CDR3 DNA is TGTGCCAGCAGTGGCTGGGACAGGGGGCCGGCAGATACGCAGTATTTT. Translation gives CASSGWDRGPADTQYF.

J is TRBJ2-1 and V is TRBV3-1 (or the pseudogene TRBV3-2), with D possibly being TRBD1 or TRBD2 (5 bases each). The CDR3 is 13 amino acids. V was cut by 1 base and J by 7 bases, with 8 bases left in between. Germline CDR1 is LGHDT and CDR2 is YNNKEL (reference sequence). CDR3 nucleotide sequence: TGTGCCAGCAGCCAAGTTTGGGGGAATGAGCAGTTCTTC. This translates into CASSQVWGNEQFF.

CDR3 loop: CASSYSYRGFGGYTF. The CDR3 DNA sequence: TGTGCCAGCAGTTACAGCTACAGGGGGTTTGGAGGCTACACCTTC. J is TRBJ1-2 and V is TRBV6-5; 8 bases are shared with TRBD1. Germline CDR1 MNHEY, CDR2 SVGAGI. The CDR3 sequence is 15 residues long. Trimming removed 2 bases from V and 8 bases from J; junction bases left unmatched: 10.

The chain uses TRBV4-3 and TRBJ2-1, with 8 bases matching TRBD2. The CDR3 extends over 13 amino acids. The germline gives CDR1 LGHNA, CDR2 YSLEER. V gave up 4 bases and J gave up 9 bases; unmatched junction bases: 5. CDR3 bases: TGCGCCAGCAGCCCGGGGGGACTAGGTGAGCAGTTCTTC. Residues: CASSPGGLGEQFF.

The chain couples TRBV7-3 to TRBJ1-2; D is unresolved. With 5 bases removed from V and 2 bases from J, the gap between germline ends came to 9 bases. Germline lookup yields CDR1 SGHTA and CDR2 FQGTGA. This CDR3 has 13 residues. The CDR3 bases are TGTGCCAGCAGCCTAGGGATAAACTATGGCTACACCTTC. Protein sequence: CASSLGINYGYTF.

This chain joins TRBV28 and TRBJ2-5; TRBD1 aligns across 10 bases. CDR3 length equals 16 residues. V was pared by 4 bases and J by 1 base, with 6 bases of the junction left unmatched. Looked up from germline, CDR1 is MDHEN and CDR2 is SYDVKM. CDR3 protein: CASSSRDRGPQETQYF. CDR3 nucleotide sequence: TGTGCCAGCAGTTCAAGGGACAGGGGACCCCAAGAGACCCAGTACTTC.

This chain uses TRBV27 with TRBJ1-5; D might be TRBD1 (6 bases). Trimming removed 7 bases at V and 0 bases at J, with 13 bases between. Germline assignment: CDR1 MNHEY and CDR2 SMNVEV (reference sequence). The CDR3 runs to 15 residues. CDR3 in DNA: TGTGCCAGCAAGGACAGCTTCTATAGCAATCAGCCCCAGCATTTT. This sequence encodes CASKDSFYSNQPQHF.

Remarks on this clone: Different DNA sequences within this sample yield the same CDR3. The J gene is TRBJ2-5, the V gene TRBV27, with unresolved D. The CDR3 has 11 amino acids. V gave up 2 bases and J gave up 4 bases, with 2 bases separating them. The germline gives CDR1 MNHEY, CDR2 SMNVEV (reference sequence). Here the CDR3 DNA reads TGTGCCAGCAGTTTAGGAGAGACCCAGTACTTC. As protein: CASSLGETQYF.

This sequence joins TRBV12-3 or TRBV12-4 and TRBJ1-2; D not resolved. CDR3 length: 12 residues. Trimming shortened V by 5 bases and J by 5 bases, and 9 bases separated the two germline ends. The CDR3 sequence is CASSATPYGYTF. CDR3 sequence (DNA): TGTGCCAGCAGTGCGACACCTTATGGCTACACCTTC.